This T cell receptor beta chain was identified in a study of blood T cell repertoires in COVID-19. This CDR3 is built from 16 residues. Looked up from germline, CDR1 is SGHVS and CDR2 is FNYEAQ. V shed 1 base and J 6 bases; nucleotides not matched to a gene: 5. Clones were sequenced by immunoSEQ multiplex PCR, and TCRdb holds only the in-frame ones, with some missing. The sample shows fewer than 300,000 clones, about 80% of them seen only once. The receptor was derived from a person in their 70s with COVID-19, enrolled during active disease. The rearrangement uses TRBV7-6 and TRBJ2-2; 10 positions agree with TRBD2. The material sequenced was peripheral blood. The CDR3 coding sequence is TGTGCCAGCAGCTTAGGCGTAGCGGGAGGTGCCGGGGAGCTGTTTTTT. Translated, it gives CASSLGVAGGAGELFF.